This T cell receptor (beta chain) was recovered during a study of shared clonotypes between healthy human individuals. Deletions cut 9 bases from V and 3 bases from J, with 18 bases between. Per germline, CDR1 SGHRS and CDR2 YFSETQ. This CDR3 has 15 residues. As for this clone: The antigen is not known.

Broader study findings: Exclusively blood specimens were collected; tissue repertoires likely differ.

Sequencing was performed with immunoSEQ multiplex PCR; in TCRdb, only in-frame clones are kept and a portion is missing. The sample lists roughly 1,000,000 clones, about 80% occurring once. The chain employs TRBV5-1 and TRBJ2-2, with D perhaps matching TRBD1 or TRBD2 (7 bases each). The sequencing input was memory CD4+ T cells from PBMCs. As for subset: CD45RA-negative fraction. This clonotype originated in a man younger than 35 in good health. Some clones in this sample may be carry-over from other donors' samples. In DNA form, the CDR3 reads TGCGCCACCCGAGCCAGGGGGAGGGACACCGGGGAGCTGTTTTTT. It translates to CATRARGRDTGELFF.